These T cell receptor beta chains were read from a single sample in a study of T cell responses to AZD1222 COVID-19 vaccine. TCRdb's table, derived via immunoSEQ multiplex PCR, lists solely in-frame clones and lacks some. The data show 90,000 to 130,000 clones, about nine tenths seen once. The starting material was peripheral blood, obtained on day 0 of AZD1222 vaccination. All receptors come from an adult in good health. The CDR3 runs from the conserved cysteine through the conserved F or W. The D gene is left open where the match is weak. Expanded clones get a size class; other rows say once, few or many, or leave the size out.

V	D	size	J	DNA	CDR3
TRBV7-8	TRBD1	-	TRBJ1-4	TGTGCCAGCACCGGGACAGGGGGGGAAAAACTGTTTTTT	CASTGTGGEKLFF
TRBV5-1	-	-	TRBJ1-2	TGCGCCAGCAGCTGGGTGACCGACAGCTACTATGGCTACACCTTC	CASSWVTDSYYGYTF
TRBV21-1	-	-	TRBJ1-2	TGTGCCAGCAGACTACATAACTATGGCTACACCTTC	CASRLHNYGYTF
TRBV7-9	TRBD1	-	TRBJ2-7	TGTGCCAGCAGCCCGCCGGGACAGGGGTCCAACTACGAGCAGTACTTC	CASSPPGQGSNYEQYF
TRBV18	-	-	TRBJ2-7	TGTGCCAGCTCACCGGGACTTCCATACGAGCAGTACTTC	CASSPGLPYEQYF
TRBV25-1	TRBD1	-	TRBJ2-1	TGTGCCAGCACCGACAGGGGGAGTAATGAGCAGTTCTTC	CASTDRGSNEQFF
TRBV5-1	TRBD2	-	TRBJ2-3	TGCGCCAGCAGCGCCGGACTAGCAGTCGGGCCAGATACGCAGTATTTT	CASSAGLAVGPDTQYF
TRBV6-5	TRBD1	-	TRBJ2-1	TGTGCCAGCAGTATCCGTGGACAGGGGAATAGGGAGCAGTTCTTC	CASSIRGQGNREQFF
TRBV4-2	-	-	TRBJ1-1	TGTGCCAGCAGCCGATCAGGGAGCACTGAAGCTTTCTTT	CASSRSGSTEAFF
TRBV11-3	-	-	TRBJ1-1	TGTGCCAGCAGCTTAGGAGCGGGGAGAGGGACTGAAGCTTTCTTT	CASSLGAGRGTEAFF
TRBV15	TRBD2	-	TRBJ2-1	TGTGCCACCAGCAGAGATTTCGGACTAGCGGGGCCCTCCTACAATGAGCAGTTCTTC	CATSRDFGLAGPSYNEQFF
TRBV10-1	-	-	TRBJ2-2	TGCGCCAGCAGCCTGCAGTCCACCGGGGAGCTGTTTTTT	CASSLQSTGELFF
TRBV5-1	-	-	TRBJ2-7	TGCGCCAGCAGCTTGTTTGGGGTTAGGGAGTACTTC	CASSLFGVREYF
TRBV5-6	TRBD1	-	TRBJ2-7	TGTGCCAGCAGCTCGGACAGGTTTCGTTACGAGCAGTACTTC	CASSSDRFRYEQYF
TRBV5-1	-	-	TRBJ1-1	TGCGCCAGCCGGAGTGAAACTGAAGCTTTCTTT	CASRSETEAFF
TRBV14	TRBD1	-	TRBJ1-2	TGTGCCAGCAGCCACCTGGACAGGTCCTATGGCTACACCTTC	CASSHLDRSYGYTF
TRBV10-2	-	-	TRBJ1-6	TGCGCCAGCAGTGAGTCTGTCCTTGACAGCTCCTATAATTCACCCCTCCACTTT	CASSESVLDSSYNSPLHF
TRBV25-1	-	-	TRBJ1-4	TGTGCCAGCAGTGACCCGGGGAGGACTAATGAAAAACTGTTTTTT	CASSDPGRTNEKLFF
TRBV12-3/TRBV12-4	-	-	TRBJ2-1	TGTGCCAGCAGCCATTTGGGGGATGAGCAGTTCTTC	CASSHLGDEQFF
TRBV18	-	-	TRBJ1-1	TGTGCCAGCTCAGTTGACGTCCGGGCTTTCTTT	CASSVDVRAFF
TRBV10-2	-	-	TRBJ2-7	TGCGCCAGCAGTGAGTTGAGGGGTCACGAGCAGTACTTC	CASSELRGHEQYF
TRBV3-1/TRBV3-2	TRBD2	-	TRBJ2-3	TGTGCCAGCAGCTCGCACAGGGGCGGGGGGGTCGCAGATACGCAGTATTTT	CASSSHRGGGVADTQYF
TRBV6-6	TRBD2	-	TRBJ2-1	TGTGCCAGCAGTTACTCCCCTAGCGGGAGCTCGGATGAGCAGTTCTTC	CASSYSPSGSSDEQFF
TRBV7-2	TRBD1	-	TRBJ2-3	TGTGCCAGCAGCTTAGAACTAAGGCGACAGGGAGTAACAGATACGCAGTATTTT	CASSLELRRQGVTDTQYF
TRBV27	-	-	TRBJ2-5	TGTGCCAGCAGTACCCGGACAGCAACCCAAGAGACCCAGTACTTC	CASSTRTATQETQYF
TRBV6-5	-	-	TRBJ1-2	TGTGCCAGCAGTTACGGTTTGGGTTGGGGCTACACCTTC	CASSYGLGWGYTF
TRBV7-8	TRBD2	-	TRBJ2-7	TGTGCCAGCAGCCCAAGGAGGGTAGCGGGAGGGAAAGACGAGCAGTACTTC	CASSPRRVAGGKDEQYF
TRBV30	TRBD1	once	TRBJ1-5	TGTGCCTGGAGTGCGACAGGGCGTCAGCCCCAGCATTTT	CAWSATGRQPQHF
TRBV6-5	TRBD1	-	TRBJ2-2	TGTGCCAGCAGTTTGGACAGGGGGCACACCGGGGAGCTGTTTTTT	CASSLDRGHTGELFF
TRBV4-1	-	few	TRBJ1-4	TGCGCCAGCAGCCAAGATTCGCCCCGACAGGATTTTAATGAAAAACTGTTTTTT	CASSQDSPRQDFNEKLFF
TRBV7-2	TRBD1	-	TRBJ2-1	TGTGCCAGCAGCTATCAGGACAGGGCCTCAGGCCGTGAGCAGTTCTTC	CASSYQDRASGREQFF
TRBV19	-	-	TRBJ2-7	TGTGCCAGTAGTTTTGGCGGGGCATACGAGCAGTACTTC	CASSFGGAYEQYF
TRBV19	-	-	TRBJ1-4	TGTGCCGGGAAGGACAGAAATAATGAAAAACTGTTTTTT	CAGKDRNNEKLFF
TRBV9	-	-	TRBJ2-7	TGTGCCAGCAGCGTAGGAGGCAGCTCCTACGAGCAGTACTTC	CASSVGGSSYEQYF
TRBV12-3/TRBV12-4	-	-	TRBJ1-1	TGTGCCAGCACCAAGGACGCCAACACTGAAGCTTTCTTT	CASTKDANTEAFF
TRBV7-2	-	-	TRBJ1-2	TGTGCCAGCAGCTCGTGGACCGGGCACTACACCTTC	CASSSWTGHYTF
TRBV5-1	-	-	TRBJ1-5	TGCGCCAGCAGCTTGGCAGGGAATAGCAATCAGCCCCAGCATTTT	CASSLAGNSNQPQHF
TRBV5-5	-	-	TRBJ1-1	TGTGCCAGCAGCTTGGTCTGGAGTAACACTGAAGCTTTCTTT	CASSLVWSNTEAFF
TRBV5-1	-	-	TRBJ2-7	TGCGCCAGCAGCTTGGAAGGGGCTGGCGAGCAGTACTTC	CASSLEGAGEQYF
TRBV7-2	-	-	TRBJ1-1	TGTGCCAGCAGCTTATCGGACACTGAAGCTTTCTTT	CASSLSDTEAFF
TRBV4-2	TRBD1	-	TRBJ1-4	TGTGCCAGCAGCCAAACTCAAGGGACAGTTAATGAAAAACTGTTTTTT	CASSQTQGTVNEKLFF
TRBV6-5	TRBD2	-	TRBJ2-3	TGTGCCAGCAGTTACGCATGGACTAGCGGCACAGATACGCAGTATTTT	CASSYAWTSGTDTQYF
TRBV7-9	-	-	TRBJ1-5	TGTGCCAGCAGCTTAGACGGCACGCTTGGCAATCAGCCCCAGCATTTT	CASSLDGTLGNQPQHF
TRBV2	-	few	TRBJ2-1	TGTGCCAGCAGTGAAGAGGGTTACAATGAGCAGTTCTTC	CASSEEGYNEQFF
TRBV5-1	-	-	TRBJ1-2	TGCGCCAGCAGCTTGGGGGATGGGCGATCAACCTATGGCTACACCTTC	CASSLGDGRSTYGYTF
TRBV3-1/TRBV3-2	-	-	TRBJ2-1	TGTGCCAGTACCGCAGGGAATGAGCAGTTCTTC	CASTAGNEQFF
TRBV29-1	TRBD2	-	TRBJ2-3	TGCAGCGTTCTGTCTAGCGGGGCTAGCACAGATACGCAGTATTTT	CSVLSSGASTDTQYF
TRBV6-5	TRBD1	-	TRBJ2-7	TGTGCCAGCTCCCCTGGACAGGGGGACTTCGAGCAGTACTTC	CASSPGQGDFEQYF
TRBV5-1	TRBD1	-	TRBJ1-2	TGCGCCAGCAGTCCCGGGACAGGGGTTGGCTACACCTTC	CASSPGTGVGYTF
TRBV29-1	-	-	TRBJ1-1	TGCAGCGCCCAAGGTGGCAGCCAAGCTTTCTTT	CSAQGGSQAFF
TRBV19	TRBD1	-	TRBJ1-5	TGTGCCAGTAGTACCTTGGCTGGGACAGTTAATCAGCCCCAGCATTTT	CASSTLAGTVNQPQHF
TRBV19	-	-	TRBJ1-1	TGTGCCAGTAGCGGAGGGGGATGGCAGACCACTCTCACTGAAGCTTTCTTT	CASSGGGWQTTLTEAFF
TRBV27	-	-	TRBJ1-2	TGTGCCAGCAGACGTACGAGGGTCCCTCTAGATGGCTACACCTTC	CASRRTRVPLDGYTF
TRBV10-3	-	-	TRBJ1-1	TGTGCCATCAGTGAGAGAGGGTCGGGTAACACTGAAGCTTTCTTT	CAISERGSGNTEAFF
TRBV7-6	TRBD2	-	TRBJ2-7	TGTGCCAGCAGCGGGAGGAGCGGGGGTAACTACGAGCAGTACTTC	CASSGRSGGNYEQYF
TRBV19	-	-	TRBJ1-5	TGTGCCAGTAGCAGGACCGATTATAGCAATCAGCCCCAGCATTTT	CASSRTDYSNQPQHF
TRBV10-2	-	-	TRBJ1-2	TGCGCCAGCAGTGATTCGACAAATAACTATGGCTACACCTTC	CASSDSTNNYGYTF